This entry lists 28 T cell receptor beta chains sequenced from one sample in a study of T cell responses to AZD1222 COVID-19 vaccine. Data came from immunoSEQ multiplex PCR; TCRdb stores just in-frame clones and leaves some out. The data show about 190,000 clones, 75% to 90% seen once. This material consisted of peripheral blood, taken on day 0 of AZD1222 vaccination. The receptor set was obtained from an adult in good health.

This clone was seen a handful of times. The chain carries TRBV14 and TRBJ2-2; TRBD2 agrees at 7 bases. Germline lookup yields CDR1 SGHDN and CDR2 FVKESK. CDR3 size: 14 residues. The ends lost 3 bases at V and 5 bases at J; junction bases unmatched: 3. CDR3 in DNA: TGTGCCAGCAGCCAGCAACTAGCGACCGGGGAGCTGTTTTTT. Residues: CASSQQLATGELFF. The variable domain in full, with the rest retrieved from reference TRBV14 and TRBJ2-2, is EAGVTQFPSHSVIEKGQTVTLRCDPISGHDNLYWYRRVMGKEIKFLLHFVKESKQDESGMPNNRFLAERTGGTYSTLKVQPAELEDSGVYFCASSQQLATGELFFGEGSRLTVL.

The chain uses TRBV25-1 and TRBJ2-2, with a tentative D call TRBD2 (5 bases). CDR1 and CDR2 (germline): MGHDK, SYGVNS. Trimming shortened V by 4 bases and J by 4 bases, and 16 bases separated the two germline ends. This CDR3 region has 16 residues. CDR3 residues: CASSGRLDRGTGELFF. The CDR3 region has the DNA TGTGCCAGCAGTGGGCGGTTGGACCGGGGCACCGGGGAGCTGTTTTTT. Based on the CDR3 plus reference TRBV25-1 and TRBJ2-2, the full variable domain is EADIYQTPRYLVIGTGKKITLECSQTMGHDKMYWYQQDPGMELHLIHYSYGVNSTEKGDLSSESTVSRIRTEHFPLTLESARPSHTSQYLCASSGRLDRGTGELFFGEGSRLTVL.

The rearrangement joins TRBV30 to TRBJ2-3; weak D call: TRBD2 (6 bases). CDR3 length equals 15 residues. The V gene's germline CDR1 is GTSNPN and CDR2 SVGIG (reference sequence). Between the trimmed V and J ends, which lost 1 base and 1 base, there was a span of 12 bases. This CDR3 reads CAWSDRRRGTDTQYF. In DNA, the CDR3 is TGTGCCTGGAGTGACAGGCGGAGGGGCACAGATACGCAGTATTTT. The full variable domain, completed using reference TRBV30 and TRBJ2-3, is SQTIHQWPATLVQPVGSPLSLECTVEGTSNPNLYWYRQAAGRGLQLLFYSVGIGQISSEVPQNLSASRPQDRQFILSSKKLLLSDSGFYLCAWSDRRRGTDTQYFGPGTRLTVL.

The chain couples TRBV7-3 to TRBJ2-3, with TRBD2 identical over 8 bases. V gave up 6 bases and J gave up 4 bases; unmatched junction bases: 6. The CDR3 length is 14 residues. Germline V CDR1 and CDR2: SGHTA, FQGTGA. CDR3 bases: TGTGCCAGCAGTCCTCGGACTAGCCCAGATACGCAGTATTTT. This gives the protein CASSPRTSPDTQYF.

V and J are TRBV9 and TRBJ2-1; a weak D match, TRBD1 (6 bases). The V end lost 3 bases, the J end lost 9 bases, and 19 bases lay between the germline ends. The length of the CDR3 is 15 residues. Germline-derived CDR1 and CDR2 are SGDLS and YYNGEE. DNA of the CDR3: TGTGCCAGCAGCGCACAAGGGGGTGGTACGAGTGAGCAGTTCTTC. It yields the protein CASSAQGGGTSEQFF. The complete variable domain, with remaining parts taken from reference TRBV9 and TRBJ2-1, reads DSGVTQTPKHLITATGQRVTLRCSPRSGDLSVYWYQQSLDQGLQFLIQYYNGEERAKGNILERFSAQQFPDLHSELNLSSLELGDSALYFCASSAQGGGTSEQFFGPGTRLTVL.

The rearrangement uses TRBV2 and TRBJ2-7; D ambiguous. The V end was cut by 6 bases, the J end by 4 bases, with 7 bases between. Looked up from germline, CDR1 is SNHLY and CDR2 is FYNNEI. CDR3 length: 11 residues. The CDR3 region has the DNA TGTGCCAGCAGAGAGAAATACGAGCAGTACGTC. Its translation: CASREKYEQYV.

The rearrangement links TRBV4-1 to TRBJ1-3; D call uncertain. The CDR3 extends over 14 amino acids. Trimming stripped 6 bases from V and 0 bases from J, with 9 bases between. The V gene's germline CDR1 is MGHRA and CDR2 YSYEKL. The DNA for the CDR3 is TGCGCCAGCAGATTGGAGGGCTCTGGAAACACCATATATTTT. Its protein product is CASRLEGSGNTIYF.

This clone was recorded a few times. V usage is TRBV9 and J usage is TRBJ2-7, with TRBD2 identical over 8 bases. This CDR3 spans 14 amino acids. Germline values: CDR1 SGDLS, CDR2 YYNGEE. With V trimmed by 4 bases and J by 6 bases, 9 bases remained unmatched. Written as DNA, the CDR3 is TGTGCCAGCAGCCTCAGCGGGGGCCTGGGCGAGCAGTACTTC. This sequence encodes CASSLSGGLGEQYF.

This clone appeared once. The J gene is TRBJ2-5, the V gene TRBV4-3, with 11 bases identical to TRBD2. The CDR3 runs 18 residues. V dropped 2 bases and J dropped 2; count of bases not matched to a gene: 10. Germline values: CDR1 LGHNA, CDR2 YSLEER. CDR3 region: CASSQISSGGRKQETQYF. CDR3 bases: TGCGCCAGCAGCCAAATTTCTAGCGGGGGGCGTAAACAAGAGACCCAGTACTTC.

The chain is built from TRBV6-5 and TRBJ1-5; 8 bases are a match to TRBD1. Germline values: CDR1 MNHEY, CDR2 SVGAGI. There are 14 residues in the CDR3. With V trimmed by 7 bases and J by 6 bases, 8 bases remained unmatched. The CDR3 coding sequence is TGTGCCAGCATAGTGACAGGGGTTGGTCAGCCCCAGCATTTT. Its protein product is CASIVTGVGQPQHF.

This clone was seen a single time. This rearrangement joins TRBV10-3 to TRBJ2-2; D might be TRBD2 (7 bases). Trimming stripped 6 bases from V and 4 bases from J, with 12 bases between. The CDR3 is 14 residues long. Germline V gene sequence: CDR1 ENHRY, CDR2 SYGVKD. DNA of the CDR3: TGTGCCATCAGCGTGGGGGGGCCCACCGGGGAGCTGTTTTTT. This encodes CAISVGGPTGELFF.

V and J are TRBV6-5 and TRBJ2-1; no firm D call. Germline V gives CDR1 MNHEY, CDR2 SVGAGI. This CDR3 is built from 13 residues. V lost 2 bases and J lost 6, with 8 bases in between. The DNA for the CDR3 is TGTGCCAGCAGTTACCCTGCGAGCAATGAGCAGTTCTTC. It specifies CASSYPASNEQFF.

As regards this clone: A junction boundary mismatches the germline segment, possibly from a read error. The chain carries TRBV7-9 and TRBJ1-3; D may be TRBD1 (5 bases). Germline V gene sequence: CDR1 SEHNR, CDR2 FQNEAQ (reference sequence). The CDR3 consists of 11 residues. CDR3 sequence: CASSVGAPDHF. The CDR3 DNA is TGTGCCAGCAGCGTTGGGGCGCCCGACCATTTT.

CDR3 sequence reads: CASSQDGLFKFF. The CDR3 coding sequence is TGTGCCAGCAGCCAAGATGGGTTGTTCAAGTTCTTC. The chain joins TRBV4-2 to TRBJ2-1; D call uncertain. Germline V gives CDR1 LGHNA, CDR2 YNFKEQ. CDR3 length: 12 residues. The V and J ends lost 0 bases and 14 bases respectively, with 11 bases between them.

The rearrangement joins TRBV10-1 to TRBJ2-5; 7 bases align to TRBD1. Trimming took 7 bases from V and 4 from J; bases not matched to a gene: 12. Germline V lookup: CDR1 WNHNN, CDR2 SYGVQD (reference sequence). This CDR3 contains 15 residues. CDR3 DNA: TGCGCCAGCAACATGACAGGGAATTTGGCAGAGACCCAGTACTTC. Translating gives CASNMTGNLAETQYF.

This CDR3 is CASSPGTGGRYEQYF. The CDR3 nucleotides are TGTGCCAGCTCACCGGGGACAGGGGGTCGCTACGAGCAGTACTTC. V gene TRBV18 combines with J gene TRBJ2-7, with TRBD1 matching over 11 bases. The junction had 4 bases not matched to a gene; V was cut back by 3 bases and J by 3 bases. The CDR3 extends over 15 amino acids. Germline loops: CDR1 KGHSH, CDR2 LQKENI.

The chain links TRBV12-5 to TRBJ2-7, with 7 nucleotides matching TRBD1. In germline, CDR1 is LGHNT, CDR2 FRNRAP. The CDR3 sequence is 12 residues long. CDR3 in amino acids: CATPGTEYEQYF. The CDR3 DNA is TGTGCCACACCCGGGACAGAATACGAGCAGTACTTC.

The CDR3, as DNA: TGTGCCAGCAGTCCCGACGGACTTAGCACAGATACGCAGTATTTT. Encoded protein: CASSPDGLSTDTQYF. The chain links TRBV7-9 to TRBJ2-3; a weak D match, TRBD2 (5 bases). Trimming took off 6 bases at V and 0 bases at J, with 13 bases between the two ends. Germline V gene data show CDR1 as SEHNR and CDR2 as FQNEAQ (reference sequence). This CDR3 spans 15 amino acids.

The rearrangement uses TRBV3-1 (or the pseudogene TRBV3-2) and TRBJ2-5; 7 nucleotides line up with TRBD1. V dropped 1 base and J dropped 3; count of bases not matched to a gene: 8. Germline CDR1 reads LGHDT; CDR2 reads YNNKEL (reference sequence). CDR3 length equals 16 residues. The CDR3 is CASSQVSGTAEETQYF. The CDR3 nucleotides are TGTGCCAGCAGCCAAGTTTCGGGGACAGCTGAAGAGACCCAGTACTTC.

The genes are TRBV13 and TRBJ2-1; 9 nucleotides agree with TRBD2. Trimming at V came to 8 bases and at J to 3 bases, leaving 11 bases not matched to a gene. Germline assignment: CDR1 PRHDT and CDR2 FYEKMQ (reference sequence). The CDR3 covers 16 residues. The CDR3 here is CASYVGSGGLYNEQFF. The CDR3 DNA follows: TGTGCCAGCTACGTTGGAAGCGGGGGGCTCTACAATGAGCAGTTCTTC.

The CDR3, as DNA: TGTGCCAGCAGCTTAGCCGGCGGTGAGGTCGGAAACACCATATATTTT. This encodes CASSLAGGEVGNTIYF. V and J are TRBV7-2 and TRBJ1-3; D remains ambiguous. Trimming shortened V by 0 bases and J by 4 bases, and 13 bases separated the two germline ends. The germline CDR1 and CDR2 sequences are SGHTA and FQGNSA. The CDR3 is 16 residues long.

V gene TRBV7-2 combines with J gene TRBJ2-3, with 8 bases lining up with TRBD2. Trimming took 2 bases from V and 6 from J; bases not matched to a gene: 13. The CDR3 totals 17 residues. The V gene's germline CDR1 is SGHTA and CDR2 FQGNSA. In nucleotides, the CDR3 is TGTGCCAGCAGCTTAATGGGCGTGGTAGCGGGACCCGATACGCAGTATTTT. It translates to CASSLMGVVAGPDTQYF.

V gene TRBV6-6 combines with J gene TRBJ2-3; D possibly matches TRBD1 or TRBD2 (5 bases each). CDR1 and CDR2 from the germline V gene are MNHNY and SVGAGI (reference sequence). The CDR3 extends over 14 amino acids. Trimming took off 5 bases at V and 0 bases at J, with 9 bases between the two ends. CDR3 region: CASSRDLSTDTQYF. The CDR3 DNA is TGTGCCAGCAGTCGGGACCTAAGCACAGATACGCAGTATTTT.

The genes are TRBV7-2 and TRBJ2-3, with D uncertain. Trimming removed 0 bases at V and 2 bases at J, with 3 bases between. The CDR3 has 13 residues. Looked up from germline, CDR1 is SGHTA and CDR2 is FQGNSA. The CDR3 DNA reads TGTGCCAGCAGCTTAGCCGTCACAGATACGCAGTATTTT. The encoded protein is CASSLAVTDTQYF.

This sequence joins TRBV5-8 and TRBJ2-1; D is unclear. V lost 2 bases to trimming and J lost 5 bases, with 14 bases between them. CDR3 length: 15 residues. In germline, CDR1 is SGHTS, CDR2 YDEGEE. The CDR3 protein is CASSFVSSRDNEQFF. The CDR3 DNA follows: TGTGCCAGCAGCTTTGTGTCTAGTAGGGACAATGAGCAGTTCTTC.

The chain's CDR3 is CATSDSTDRSYGYTF. The DNA of the CDR3 is TGTGCCACCAGTGACTCCACCGACAGGTCCTATGGCTACACCTTC. The chain combines TRBV24-1 with TRBJ1-2, with TRBD1 as a possible D gene (6 bases). The germline gives CDR1 KGHDR, CDR2 SFDVKD. The CDR3 length is 15 residues. Trimming took 4 bases from V and 4 from J, leaving 15 bases between them.

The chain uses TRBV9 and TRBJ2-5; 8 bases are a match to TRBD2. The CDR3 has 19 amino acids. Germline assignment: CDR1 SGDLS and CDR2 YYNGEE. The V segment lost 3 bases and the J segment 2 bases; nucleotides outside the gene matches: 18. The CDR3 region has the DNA TGTGCCAGCAGCGGTTACGTAGCGGGTAGCGGGGACAATCAAGAGACCCAGTACTTC. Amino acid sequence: CASSGYVAGSGDNQETQYF.

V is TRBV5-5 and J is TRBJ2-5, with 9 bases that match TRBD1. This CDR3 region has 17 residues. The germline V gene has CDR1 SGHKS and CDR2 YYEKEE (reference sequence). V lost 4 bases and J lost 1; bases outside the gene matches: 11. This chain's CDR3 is CASSILTGGNLQETQYF. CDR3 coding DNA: TGTGCCAGCAGCATACTCACAGGGGGCAACCTCCAAGAGACCCAGTACTTC.